The source of this T cell receptor (beta chain) is a study of T cell repertoires in cytomegalovirus infection (dated by TCRdb to about 2019). The study in broad terms: Alongside well-studied HLA-B-restricted epitopes, the peptide stimulations were aimed at recently identified HLA-C-restricted CMV epitopes, whose presentation resists viral immunomodulation. Because public TCR beta signatures pointed to carriage of CMV infection together with the matching HLA type, the HLA type of each donor mattered for the analysis.

Paper-wide results and their limitations: The ex vivo response was dominated by HLA-C-restricted CMV-specific TCR beta clonotypes, and the single most frequent clonotype in two of eight donors was supplied by these HLA-C-restricted clonotypes. In both this cohort and an independent cohort of some 380 donors, the cumulative frequency of public TCR beta family members distinguished carriers of CMV infection plus the relevant HLA type.

TCRdb names Illumina HiSeq 1500 as the instrument used. TCRdb reran the public reads through fastp at Q25 and MiXCR, keeping productive beta chains. Rows with a matching CDR3 protein are joined into one entry that keeps the most common DNA and genes. This sample comprises approximately 910,000 distinct CDR3 sequences, roughly 31% of them detected only once. Of the sample, 13% falls within the top ten clones. This clonotype was seen a few times. The target of this receptor is not known. The sample holds no much larger clone one base away, and base qualities are not on file. The treatment or condition label of this sample denotes: in vitro stimulation with specific CMV peptide epitopes to enrich CMV-specific T cells. From the cysteine through the phenylalanine, the CDR3 covers 17 amino acids. Kept here is only the CDR3 DNA, which spans 51 bases and is read in frame from base 1. CDR1 MNHNY and CDR2 SVGAGI are derived from the germline V gene (reference sequence). The V end loses 0 bases and the J end loses 5 bases, and a stretch of 19 bases separates them.

The sequence links TRBV6-6 to TRBJ1-1; possibly the D gene is TRBD1, per 5 matching bases. Material: cultured CD8+ T cells from PBMCs, obtained from culture after CMV antigen stimulation. This clonotype was sampled from a human donor in good health (CMV status not recorded). Some clones in this sample may be carry-over from other donors' samples. The encoded CDR3 is CASSYSVGDRVGTEAFF. Read as DNA, the sequence is TGTGCCAGCAGTTACTCTGTGGGGGATAGGGTTGGGACTGAAGCTTTCTTT.